These 26 T cell receptor beta chains share one sample of origin, sequenced in a study of T cell repertoires in cytomegalovirus infection. One entry per CDR3 protein, called by TCRdb with MiXCR from the reads. This sample has hundreds of thousands of distinct CDR3 sequences, with around 10% found just once. The sample taken for sequencing was PBMCs. Receptors were obtained from a human donor in good health (CMV status not recorded). Some clones in this sample may be carry-over from other donors' samples.

At least ten counts were recorded for this clonotype. The V and J genes are TRBV12-5 and TRBJ1-1; a weak D match, TRBD1 (6 bases). The CDR3 runs to 14 residues. CDR1 LGHNT and CDR2 FRNRAP come from the germline V gene. The V end was cut by 3 bases, the J end by 7 bases, with 15 bases between. The CDR3 protein is CASGFYGQSDEAFF. CDR3 in DNA: TGTGCTAGTGGTTTCTATGGACAGTCCGATGAAGCTTTCTTT.

Many counts were recorded for this clonotype. The chain is built from TRBV5-1 and TRBJ1-2; D call uncertain. This CDR3 has 13 amino acids. V was pared by 4 bases and J by 4 bases, with 11 bases between. Per germline, CDR1 SGHRS and CDR2 YFSETQ. The CDR3 reads CASSARDAYGYTF. The CDR3 bases are TGCGCCAGCAGCGCCAGAGATGCCTATGGCTACACCTTC.

This clonotype was seen many times. V gene TRBV29-1 combines with J gene TRBJ1-5; D is unclear. The germline V and J ends were trimmed by 2 bases and 1 base, with 6 bases remaining between them. CDR3 length: 13 amino acids. CDR1 and CDR2 (germline): SQVTM, ANQGSEA. CDR3 loop: CSVEYGSNQPQHF. The CDR3 DNA reads TGCAGCGTTGAATATGGGAGCAATCAGCCCCAGCATTTT.

In its sample, this clonotype was seen many times. The chain joins TRBV12-3 or TRBV12-4 to TRBJ1-1, with D unresolved. Trimming removed 3 bases at V and 1 base at J, with 6 bases between. CDR3 size: 13 residues. The chain's CDR3 is CASSFRWNTEAFF. Here the CDR3 DNA reads TGTGCCAGCAGTTTCAGATGGAACACTGAAGCTTTCTTT.

This clonotype came up many times. This sequence joins TRBV20-1 and TRBJ2-3, with D perhaps TRBD1 (6 bases). V was cut by 6 bases and J by 0 bases, with 16 bases left in between. The CDR3 is made up of 15 amino acids. Germline V gives CDR1 DFQATT, CDR2 SNEGSKA (reference sequence). CDR3 loop: CSAENRVSSTDTQYF. CDR3 bases: TGCAGTGCAGAAAACAGGGTTTCGAGCACAGATACGCAGTATTTT.

This clonotype was observed at least ten times. The chain links TRBV7-2 to TRBJ2-1; the match to TRBD2 covers 7 bases. Per germline, CDR1 SGHTA and CDR2 FQGNSA. This CDR3 spans 15 amino acids. The J segment lost 3 bases and the V segment lost 3 bases, leaving 5 bases of the junction unmatched. The CDR3 sequence is CASSFGSGDYNEQFF. CDR3 coding DNA: TGTGCCAGCAGCTTCGGCAGCGGGGACTACAATGAGCAGTTCTTC.

This clonotype was found once. As DNA, the CDR3 is TGCAGTGCTAGAGATTTACACTCCTACGAGCAGTACTTC. This sequence encodes CSARDLHSYEQYF. The genes are TRBV20-1 and TRBJ2-7; D is ambiguous. The V end was cut by 0 bases, the J end by 0 bases, with 6 bases between. This CDR3 region has 13 residues. From germline, CDR1 is DFQATT and CDR2 SNEGSKA (reference sequence).

In this sample, this clonotype turned up many times. The V gene is TRBV12-3 or TRBV12-4, the J gene TRBJ1-2, with a possible D match to TRBD1 (5 bases). V was trimmed by 2 bases and J by 1 base, leaving 11 bases between them. This CDR3 has 15 amino acids. CDR3 protein: CASSLSDSHNYGYTF. CDR3 in DNA: TGTGCCAGCAGTTTAAGTGACAGTCATAACTATGGCTACACCTTC.

Notes on this clonotype: This clone may be a read error of a much larger clone one base away. This sequence joins TRBV5-1 and TRBJ1-5; D remains unclear. CDR1 and CDR2 (germline): SGHRS, YFSETQ. This CDR3 is 14 amino acids long. V dropped 4 bases and J dropped 3 bases, with 11 bases sitting between them. In DNA, the CDR3 is TGCGCCAGCAGCCACGATCTTATCAATCAGCCCCAGCATTTT. It translates to CASSHDLINQPQHF.

This clonotype was recorded many times. V gene TRBV28 combines with J gene TRBJ2-6; the match to TRBD1 covers 8 bases. In germline, CDR1 is MDHEN, CDR2 SYDVKM. This CDR3 has 15 amino acids. Germline trimming cut 5 bases from V and 4 bases from J; bases unmatched to any gene: 4. The CDR3 spells CASSPGGRGANVLTF. In DNA form, the CDR3 reads TGTGCCAGCAGTCCAGGGGGCCGAGGGGCCAACGTCCTGACTTTC.

The chain carries TRBV6-6 and TRBJ2-2; tentatively, D is TRBD1 (5 bases). V was shortened by 7 bases and J by 2 bases, with 14 bases between the two germline ends. This CDR3 comprises 15 residues. The germline V gene encodes CDR1 MNHNY and CDR2 SVGAGI (reference sequence). The CDR3 nucleotides read TGTGCCAGCATTTTTTTAGGGGCCAACACCGGGGAGCTGTTTTTT. Translating it yields CASIFLGANTGELFF.

This clonotype was found many times. The V call is TRBV7-3, the J call TRBJ1-2; TRBD1 might be the D (6 bases). Trimming took 5 bases from V and 4 from J, leaving 14 bases between them. This CDR3 is built from 14 residues. Germline lookup yields CDR1 SGHTA and CDR2 FQGTGA. The DNA for the CDR3 is TGTGCCAGCAGCCCCGGAGGGGGAGGCTATGGCTACACCTTC. Its translation: CASSPGGGGYGYTF.

This clonotype was detected ten times or more. The chain has TRBV7-9 and TRBJ2-7, with D possibly TRBD1 on 5 matching bases. The V gene's germline CDR1 is SEHNR and CDR2 FQNEAQ (reference sequence). The CDR3 is made up of 14 amino acids. Trimming cost V 1 base and J 5 bases, with 12 bases left between them. The CDR3 loop is CASSLEGRVDEQYF. Here the CDR3 DNA reads TGTGCCAGCAGCTTAGAAGGCAGGGTGGACGAGCAGTACTTC. The full variable domain, its missing parts supplied by reference TRBV7-9 and TRBJ2-7, is DTGVSQNPRHKITKRGQNVTFRCDPISEHNRLYWYRQTLGQGPEFLTYFQNEAQLEKSRLLSDRFSAERPKGSFSTLEIQRTEQGDSAMYLCASSLEGRVDEQYFGPGTRLTVT.

Turning to this clonotype: One base away lies a much larger clone, so this may be a sequencing read error. V is TRBV12-3 or TRBV12-4 and J is TRBJ1-1; D is ambiguous. Trimming shortened V by 3 bases and J by 3 bases, and 2 bases separated the two germline ends. This CDR3 is 11 amino acids long. CDR3 sequence reads: CASSFHTEAFF. DNA for the CDR3: TGTGCCAGCAGTTTCCACACTGAAGCTTTCTTT.

This clonotype has ten or more counts. The genes are TRBV6-1 and TRBJ2-1; 9 bases fit TRBD2. V was pared by 5 bases and J by 8 bases, with 10 bases of the junction left unmatched. The V gene's germline CDR1 is MNHNS and CDR2 SASEGT. The CDR3 has 15 residues. The CDR3 loop reads CASSRMAGGLDEQFF. For the CDR3, the DNA is TGTGCCAGCAGTCGCATGGCGGGGGGGCTGGATGAGCAGTTCTTC.

Ten or more counts support this clonotype. The chain employs TRBV6-1 and TRBJ2-2; unclear D gene. V was cut by 3 bases and J by 8 bases, with 7 bases left in between. The CDR3 contains 12 residues. Germline assignment: CDR1 MNHNS and CDR2 SASEGT. CDR3 DNA sequence: TGTGCCAGCAGTGACCCTCAGGGGGAGCTGTTTTTT. As protein: CASSDPQGELFF.

This clonotype was seen many times. The chain has TRBV23-1 and TRBJ2-7; D may be TRBD2 (6 bases). TRBV23-1 is recorded as an ORF, its role being uncertain. V lost 3 bases and J 4 bases, leaving 22 bases between the germline ends. This CDR3 is 17 amino acids long. CDR3 sequence (DNA): TGCGCCAGCAGTCACTTGGACCTAGCAGAGGCGGGATACGAGCAGTACGTC. Residues: CASSHLDLAEAGYEQYV.

In this sample, this clonotype turned up many times. The chain uses TRBV6-2 or TRBV6-3 and TRBJ1-1; TRBD1 agrees at 8 bases. Germline assignment: CDR1 MNHEY and CDR2 SVGEGT. This CDR3 has 15 amino acids. Trimming removed 10 bases from V and 5 bases from J; junction bases left unmatched: 15. Written as DNA, the CDR3 is TGTGCCATCCTTACTCGAGGCAGGGGGCATACTGAAGCTTTCTTT. Protein sequence: CAILTRGRGHTEAFF.

This clonotype was observed a handful of times. The CDR3 region is CASAGGNTEAFF. CDR3 bases: TGTGCCAGCGCAGGGGGTAACACTGAAGCTTTCTTT. J is TRBJ1-1 and V is TRBV2; 7 bases agree with TRBD1. The CDR3 has 12 amino acids. Germline V gives CDR1 SNHLY, CDR2 FYNNEI. V lost 8 bases, J lost 2 bases, and 2 bases stayed unmatched.

In its sample, this clonotype was seen a few times. Written as DNA, the CDR3 is TGTGCCAGCAGTCAGGACAGGGGGTTGATGAACACTGAAGCTTTCTTT. This encodes CASSQDRGLMNTEAFF. V and J are TRBV27 and TRBJ1-1; TRBD1 agrees at 10 bases. The CDR3 sequence is 16 residues long. The V gene end was trimmed by 5 bases and the J gene end by 0 bases; junction bases not matched to a gene: 6. In germline, CDR1 is MNHEY, CDR2 SMNVEV (reference sequence).

Ten or more counts support this clonotype. The chain links TRBV3-1 to TRBJ1-2; 9 bases match TRBD1. CDR3 length equals 15 residues. CDR1 and CDR2 (germline): LGHDT, YNNKEL (reference sequence). Trimming removed 1 base from V and 4 bases from J; junction bases left unmatched: 4. CDR3 residues: CASSQVTGGGYGYTF. CDR3 nucleotides: TGTGCCAGCAGCCAAGTTACAGGGGGCGGCTATGGCTACACCTTC.

V gene TRBV5-6 combines with J gene TRBJ2-5; no reliable D call. Germline V gene lookup returns CDR1 SGHDT and CDR2 YYEEEE. The CDR3 contains 15 residues. The V end was cut by 2 bases, the J end by 5 bases, with 16 bases between. The CDR3 region has the DNA TGTGCCAGCAGCTTTGGCCCGCTGGGTAGGGAGACCCAGTACTTC. It translates to CASSFGPLGRETQYF. The full variable domain, with the rest looked up from reference TRBV5-6 and TRBJ2-5, is DAGVTQSPTHLIKTRGQQVTLRCSPKSGHDTVSWYQQALGQGPQFIFQYYEEEERQRGNFPDRFSGHQFPNYSSELNVNALLLGDSALYLCASSFGPLGRETQYFGPGTRLLVL.

The chain employs TRBV19 and TRBJ1-5; tentatively, D is TRBD1 (6 bases). Germline assignment: CDR1 LNHDA and CDR2 SQIVND (reference sequence). This CDR3 region has 13 residues. V was cut by 9 bases and J by 4 bases, with 13 bases left in between. The CDR3 DNA follows: TGTGCCAGCACAGGGTCGCTAAATCAGCCCCAGCATTTT. Its protein product is CASTGSLNQPQHF.

The CDR3 is CSVEGGGLAFNEQFF. The CDR3 DNA sequence: TGCAGCGTTGAAGGGGGAGGACTAGCGTTCAATGAGCAGTTCTTC. The chain uses TRBV29-1 and TRBJ2-1; 9 bases match TRBD2. The V gene's germline CDR1 is SQVTM and CDR2 ANQGSEA. The CDR3 is 15 residues long. The V and J ends lost 1 base and 6 bases, in that order; junction bases with no gene match: 7.

This chain uses TRBV10-3 with TRBJ2-1; 10 bases align to TRBD2. This CDR3 has 15 residues. Germline V gives CDR1 ENHRY, CDR2 SYGVKD. Trimming took 10 bases from V and 10 from J; bases not matched to a gene: 16. The chain's CDR3 is CATTDSQRGGGEQFF. The CDR3 DNA is TGTGCCACCACCGACTCCCAGCGGGGGGGCGGGGAGCAGTTCTTC.

This chain links TRBV5-4 with TRBJ2-1, with 12 positions matching TRBD2. The CDR3 length is 17 residues. V lost 4 bases and J lost 3; bases outside the gene matches: 8. Germline CDR1 reads SGHNT; CDR2 reads YYREEE (reference sequence). Written as DNA, the CDR3 is TGTGCCAGCAGCACCATGCTAGCGGGGGGGCACTACAATGAGCAGTTCTTC. Amino acids: CASSTMLAGGHYNEQFF.